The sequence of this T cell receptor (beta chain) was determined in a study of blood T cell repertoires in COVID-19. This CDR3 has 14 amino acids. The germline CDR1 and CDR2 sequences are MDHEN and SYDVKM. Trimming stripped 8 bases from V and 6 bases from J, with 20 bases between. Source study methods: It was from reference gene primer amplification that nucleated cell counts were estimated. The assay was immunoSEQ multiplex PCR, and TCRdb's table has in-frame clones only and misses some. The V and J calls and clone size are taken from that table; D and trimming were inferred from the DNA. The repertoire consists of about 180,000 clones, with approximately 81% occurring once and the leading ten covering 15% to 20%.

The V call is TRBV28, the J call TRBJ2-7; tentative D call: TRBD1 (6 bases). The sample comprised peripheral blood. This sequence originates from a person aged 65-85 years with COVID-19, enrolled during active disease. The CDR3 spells CASPGGRGLFEQYF. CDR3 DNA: TGTGCCAGCCCAGGCGGCAGGGGATTGTTCGAGCAGTACTTC.